Below, 12 T cell receptor beta chains from the same sample are listed, as sequenced in a study of sequential checkpoint blockade in melanoma. Data came from immunoSEQ multiplex PCR; TCRdb stores just in-frame clones and leaves some out. The sample includes roughly 17,000 clones, roughly 66% of them seen just once. Noted treatment: randomized to nivolumab then ipilimumab (arm A) or the reverse (arm B). Sequences were derived from CD8+ T cells sorted from blood (inferred from file names), sampled from a patient given nivolumab and ipilimumab in sequence. Receptors originate from a human donor with melanoma.

V is TRBV4-1 and J is TRBJ2-7; 7 bases map to TRBD1. In germline, CDR1 is MGHRA, CDR2 YSYEKL. Trimming cost V 1 base and J 3 bases; bases outside gene matches: 9. The CDR3 consists of 16 residues. Here the CDR3 reads CASSQARTGAVYEQYF. CDR3 coding DNA: TGCGCCAGCAGCCAAGCCAGGACAGGAGCGGTCTACGAGCAGTACTTC.

The chain links TRBV9 to TRBJ2-3; weak D call: TRBD2 (6 bases). The CDR3 is 17 residues long. Trimming removed 4 bases at V and 6 bases at J, with 24 bases between. Germline V gene data show CDR1 as SGDLS and CDR2 as YYNGEE. CDR3 amino acids: CASSSPHPGRGLDTQYF. Here the CDR3 DNA reads TGTGCCAGCAGCTCACCCCACCCGGGGCGGGGCCTTGATACGCAGTATTTT.

Points on this clone: The sample contains more than one DNA sequence encoding this CDR3. The rearrangement uses TRBV9 and TRBJ2-7; D remains ambiguous. This CDR3 comprises 14 residues. V was trimmed by 0 bases and J by 1 base, leaving 8 bases between them. In germline, CDR1 is SGDLS, CDR2 YYNGEE. CDR3 sequence reads: CASSVGAGSYEQYF. The CDR3 DNA is TGTGCCAGCAGCGTAGGAGCAGGATCCTACGAGCAGTACTTC.

The rearrangement uses TRBV27 and TRBJ2-7; the match to TRBD1 covers 11 bases. V dropped 6 bases and J dropped 5; count of bases not matched to a gene: 9. This CDR3 spans 15 amino acids. Germline V CDR1 and CDR2: MNHEY, SMNVEV (reference sequence). This CDR3 reads CASSLTRDRGDEQYF. Written as DNA, the CDR3 is TGTGCCAGCAGCCTAACCCGGGACAGGGGGGACGAGCAGTACTTC.

This rearrangement joins TRBV4-3 to TRBJ2-1; 7 nucleotides match TRBD2. Trimming cost V 0 bases and J 2 bases; bases outside gene matches: 7. The length of the CDR3 is 17 residues. Germline V gives CDR1 LGHNA, CDR2 YSLEER. The CDR3 reads CASSQDWRESAYNEQFF. The DNA of the CDR3 is TGCGCCAGCAGCCAAGATTGGCGGGAGTCAGCCTACAATGAGCAGTTCTTC.

This clone was seen only a few times. The chain couples TRBV10-3 to TRBJ1-2, with D uncertain. This CDR3 is 15 amino acids long. From germline, CDR1 is ENHRY and CDR2 SYGVKD. V lost 3 bases to trimming and J lost 7 bases, with 18 bases between them. CDR3 bases: TGTGCCATCAGTGAAGGTTCAGGCGCCGGCCTTGGCTACACCTTC. Its protein product is CAISEGSGAGLGYTF.

This clone was counted once. The chain carries TRBV28 and TRBJ2-2; 7 bases line up with TRBD1. Per germline, CDR1 MDHEN and CDR2 SYDVKM. The CDR3 spans 16 residues. V lost 2 bases and J lost 4; bases outside the gene matches: 7. Here the CDR3 reads CASSLPPAGGTGELFF. The CDR3 DNA follows: TGTGCCAGCAGTTTACCGCCCGCAGGGGGCACCGGGGAGCTGTTTTTT.

This CDR3 is CASSPDRGTGELFF. The CDR3, as DNA: TGTGCCAGCAGTCCTGACAGGGGCACCGGGGAGCTGTTTTTT. V and J are TRBV28 and TRBJ2-2, with 8 bases lining up with TRBD1. V gave up 5 bases and J gave up 4 bases; unmatched junction bases: 3. This CDR3 contains 14 residues. Germline CDR1 and CDR2: MDHEN and SYDVKM.

This clone was found once. The J gene is TRBJ2-7, the V gene TRBV28; a possible D gene is TRBD1 (6 bases). CDR1 MDHEN and CDR2 SYDVKM come from the germline V gene. Trimming stripped 6 bases from V and 3 bases from J, with 21 bases between. The CDR3 runs to 16 residues. The CDR3 protein is CASSPPRYRVNYEQYF. The CDR3 DNA reads TGTGCCAGCAGCCCACCACGCTACAGGGTAAACTACGAGCAGTACTTC.

J is TRBJ2-7 and V is TRBV28; D is perhaps TRBD1 (5 bases). There are 12 residues in the CDR3. V gave up 2 bases and J gave up 7 bases, with 9 bases separating them. CDR1 and CDR2 from the germline V gene are MDHEN and SYDVKM. CDR3 bases: TGTGCCAGCAGTTTAAGGGGCGAAGAGCAGTACTTC. Translating gives CASSLRGEEQYF. The complete variable domain, with remaining parts taken from reference TRBV28 and TRBJ2-7, reads DVKVTQSSRYLVKRTGEKVFLECVQDMDHENMFWYRQDPGLGLRLIYFSYDVKMKEKGDIPEGYSVSREKKERFSLILESASTNQTSMYLCASSLRGEEQYFGPGTRLTVT.

The chain links TRBV5-8 to TRBJ1-1; D unresolved. CDR3 size: 13 residues. Trimming cost V 4 bases and J 0 bases, with 7 bases left between them. In germline, CDR1 is SGHTS, CDR2 YDEGEE. CDR3: CASSPDLNTEAFF. DNA of the CDR3: TGTGCCAGCAGCCCGGACTTGAACACTGAAGCTTTCTTT.

V is TRBV21-1 and J is TRBJ2-7; the table's D call, TRBD1, was not checked against the DNA. TRBV21-1 is annotated as a pseudogene. CDR3 length equals 20 residues. In DNA, the CDR3 is TGTGCCAGCAGCAAAGTGGGGGGGACAGGGGAAGGTGGTAGGGAGGACGAGCAGTACTTC. Translation: CASSKVGGTGEGGREDEQYF.